This TCR beta chain derives from a study of blood T cell repertoires in COVID-19. Study overall: COVID-19 samples from acute and convalescent phases originated in the United States, Italy and Spain. From T cells, B-cell-depleted T cells, or PBMCs came the material, which was cDNA or gDNA.

V lost 0 bases to trimming and J lost 12 bases; unmatched junction nucleotides: 10. The V gene's germline CDR1 is LNHNV and CDR2 YYDKDF (reference sequence). The CDR3 sequence is 16 residues long. Original data processing: Estimates of nucleated cell counts were drawn from the amplification of reference gene primers. Sequenced by immunoSEQ multiplex PCR; TCRdb stores in-frame clones only, minus some. That table gives V, J and clone size, and the DNA gave D and trimming. The repertoire holds under 450,000 clones, 70% to 85% seen once, with roughly 1.1% in the top ten. The count of this clone is one. Material: peripheral blood. The genes are TRBV15 and TRBJ2-3; 12 bases fit TRBD2. The sequence was collected from a human donor with acute or convalescent COVID-19. The donor label of this sample is uncertain. The CDR3 DNA sequence: TGTGCCACCAGCAGAGATTTGGCTAGCGGGAGGGATCATCAGTATTTT. Encoded protein: CATSRDLASGRDHQYF.